This record looks at one T cell receptor beta chain sequence and its context. The antigen is undetermined. This sample was included in a study of T cell repertoires in cytomegalovirus infection. Study-level background: Public TCR beta signatures provided an indication of both CMV infection and a matching HLA type.

Notes on the study in general: Summed frequency of shared TCR beta families picked out CMV carriers who also had the relevant HLA. Within the response measured ex vivo, HLA-C-restricted CMV-specific TCR beta clonotypes were dominant.

Each CDR3 protein is one row after TCRdb ran MiXCR on the reads. The repertoire includes roughly 120,000 distinct CDR3 sequences, 30% to 35% of them detected once, and more than 35% sits in the top ten. The TCR sequence derives from a human donor in good health (CMV status not recorded). Some clones in this sample may be carry-over from other donors' samples. Sequences were derived from CD8+ T cells from cultured PBMCs, sampled from culture after CMV antigen stimulation.

The DNA of the CDR3 is TGTGCCAGCAGCTCGATGGACATCGTCGAGGACAGGTTAAACACCGGGGAGCTGTTTTTT. It codes for CASSSMDIVEDRLNTGELFF. V is TRBV13 and J is TRBJ2-2; TRBD1 matches 7 bases. J was trimmed by 2 bases and V by 4 bases; bases with no gene match: 19. CDR1 and CDR2 from the germline V gene are PRHDT and FYEKMQ (reference sequence). CDR3 length: 20 residues. Drawing the rest from reference TRBV13 and TRBJ2-2, the complete variable domain is AAGVIQSPRHLIKEKRETATLKCYPIPRHDTVYWYQQGPGQDPQFLISFYEKMQSDKGSIPDRFSAQQFSDYHSELNMSSLELGDSALYFCASSSMDIVEDRLNTGELFFGEGSRLTVL.